This is a list of T cell receptor beta chains from one sample in a study of beta chain features in type 1 diabetes. Data came from immunoSEQ multiplex PCR; TCRdb stores just in-frame clones and leaves some out. The table lists about 290,000 clones, 8% of them singletons, with more than 0.9% in the top ten. Sequencing input: central memory CD4+ T cells from blood. These receptor sequences come from a young woman in good health. Both conserved end residues are trimmed from each CDR3.

V	J	CDR3
TRBV29-1	TRBJ1-1	SVVFFGGANTEAF
TRBV29-1	TRBJ2-3	SVEDPGQSFYTDTQY
TRBV4-3	TRBJ1-2	ASSLETGLHYGYT
TRBV11-3	TRBJ2-5	ASSFGKETQY
TRBV7-3	TRBJ2-1	ASSLTRQGHGEQF
TRBV6-5	TRBJ1-4	ASSRHGRLNEKLF
TRBV11-3	TRBJ1-1	ASSLGSNTEAF
TRBV7-2	TRBJ1-5	ASSPQPWSNQPQH
TRBV7-9	TRBJ1-6	ASSLRDRGSSPLH
TRBV18	TRBJ2-1	ASSYDSYNEQF
TRBV29-1	TRBJ2-3	SVGSSGTSGTDTQY
TRBV15	TRBJ1-1	ATSRDNSRPEAF
TRBV11-2	TRBJ2-7	ASSLGTFNIYEQY
TRBV11-2	TRBJ1-5	ASSLAHSNQPQH
TRBV4-3	TRBJ1-6	ASSQGGRGTPLH
TRBV7-2	TRBJ2-5	ASSFVAGAQETQY
TRBV14	TRBJ2-3	ASSRRQGWGPDTQY
TRBV4-3	TRBJ2-1	ASSQRWGQAGNEQF
TRBV5-1	TRBJ1-2	ASRPGTGGSGYT
TRBV5-1	TRBJ1-1	ASSQLLNTEAF
TRBV4-2	TRBJ2-3	ASSLLAGESTDTQY
TRBV7-2	TRBJ1-1	ASSWDRVNSEAF
TRBV25-1	TRBJ1-4	ASKSQVSGEKLF
TRBV9	TRBJ2-2	ASSAQINTGELF
TRBV15	TRBJ2-1	ATSRDKGAVGYNEQF
TRBV7-8	TRBJ1-4	ASSLVGAKLF
TRBV11-1	TRBJ2-2	ASSLNTGELF
TRBV7-9	TRBJ2-7	ASSLLASYEQY
TRBV4-3	TRBJ1-6	ASSQEVGGRGSPLH
TRBV30	TRBJ1-1	AWSVTGLSAF
TRBV6-5	TRBJ1-5	ASSPTGHSNQPQH